This TCR beta chain was profiled in a study of shared clonotypes between healthy human individuals. Across the study: Used for every donor were three CD4 naive, three CD4 memory, two CD8 naive and one CD8 memory plate.

Study outcomes and limitations: Generation of non-shared clonotypes was less probable than generation of clonotypes shared by all four donors.

Naive CD8 cells, CD45RO-negative and positively selected for CCR7, excluded terminally differentiated effector memory CD45RA+ cells. Comments on this clone: Antigen specificity is unknown.

Method: immunoSEQ multiplex PCR; TCRdb's copy keeps in-frame clones and lacks some. Here the sample spans hundreds of thousands of clones, approximately 92% being singletons. The V end was cut by 6 bases, the J end by 7 bases, with 9 bases between. This CDR3 is 12 amino acids long. CDR1 is SGHVS and CDR2 is FQNEAQ in the germline V gene. Sample: naive CD8+ T cells sorted from blood. The TCR comes from a young man in good health. The V and J genes are TRBV7-8 and TRBJ2-2; D not certain. The CDR3 bases are TGTGCCAGCAGTCCTCTAGGCGGGGAGCTGTTTTTT. Residues: CASSPLGGELFF.